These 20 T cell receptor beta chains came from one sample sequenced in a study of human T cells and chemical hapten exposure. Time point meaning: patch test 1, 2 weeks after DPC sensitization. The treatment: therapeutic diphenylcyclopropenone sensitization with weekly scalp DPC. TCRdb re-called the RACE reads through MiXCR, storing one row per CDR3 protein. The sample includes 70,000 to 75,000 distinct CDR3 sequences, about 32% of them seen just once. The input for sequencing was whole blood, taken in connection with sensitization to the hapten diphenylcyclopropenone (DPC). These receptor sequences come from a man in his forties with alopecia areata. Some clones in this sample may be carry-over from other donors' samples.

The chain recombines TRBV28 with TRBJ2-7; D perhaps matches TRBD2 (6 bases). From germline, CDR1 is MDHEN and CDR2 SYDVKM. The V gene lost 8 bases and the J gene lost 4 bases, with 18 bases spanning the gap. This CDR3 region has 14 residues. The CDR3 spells CASDRGTRGYEQYF. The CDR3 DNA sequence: TGTGCCAGCGACCGGGGGACCCGCGGATACGAGCAGTACTTC.

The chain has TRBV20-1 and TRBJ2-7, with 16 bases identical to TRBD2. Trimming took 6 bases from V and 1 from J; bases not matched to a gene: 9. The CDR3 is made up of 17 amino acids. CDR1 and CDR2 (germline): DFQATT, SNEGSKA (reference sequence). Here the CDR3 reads CSAPGTSGREISYEQYF. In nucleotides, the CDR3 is TGCAGTGCCCCCGGGACTAGCGGGAGGGAGATTTCCTACGAGCAGTACTTC.

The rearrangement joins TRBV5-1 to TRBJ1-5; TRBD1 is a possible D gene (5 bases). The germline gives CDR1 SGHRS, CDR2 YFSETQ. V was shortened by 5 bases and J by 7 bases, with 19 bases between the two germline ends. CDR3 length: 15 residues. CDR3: CASRPDPGQEQPQHF. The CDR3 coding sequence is TGCGCCAGCAGACCCGACCCAGGGCAGGAACAGCCCCAGCATTTT.

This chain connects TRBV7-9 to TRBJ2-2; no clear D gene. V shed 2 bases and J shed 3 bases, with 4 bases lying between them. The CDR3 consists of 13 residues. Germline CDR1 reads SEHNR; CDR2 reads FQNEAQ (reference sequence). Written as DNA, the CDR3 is TGTGCCAGCAGCTTATTTGACACCGGGGAGCTGTTTTTT. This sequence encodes CASSLFDTGELFF.

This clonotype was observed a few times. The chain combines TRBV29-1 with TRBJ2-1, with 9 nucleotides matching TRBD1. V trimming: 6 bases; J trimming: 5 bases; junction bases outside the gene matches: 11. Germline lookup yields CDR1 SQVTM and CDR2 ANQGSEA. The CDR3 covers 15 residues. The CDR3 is CSVQKGQGYHNEQFF. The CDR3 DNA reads TGCAGCGTCCAAAAGGGACAGGGTTACCACAATGAGCAGTTCTTC.

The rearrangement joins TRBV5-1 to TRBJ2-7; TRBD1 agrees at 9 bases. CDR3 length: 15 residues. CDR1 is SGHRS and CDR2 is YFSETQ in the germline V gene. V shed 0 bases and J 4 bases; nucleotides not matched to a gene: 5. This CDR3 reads CASSLDGDREYEQYF. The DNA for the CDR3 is TGCGCCAGCAGCTTGGACGGGGACAGGGAGTACGAGCAGTACTTC.

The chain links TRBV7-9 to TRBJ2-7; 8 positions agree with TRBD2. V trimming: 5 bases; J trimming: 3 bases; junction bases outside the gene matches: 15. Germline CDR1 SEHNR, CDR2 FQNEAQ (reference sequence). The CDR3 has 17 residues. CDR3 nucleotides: TGTGCCAGCAGCGGCTCTGGGGCGGGAGGCCGGGACTACGAGCAGTACTTC. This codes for CASSGSGAGGRDYEQYF.

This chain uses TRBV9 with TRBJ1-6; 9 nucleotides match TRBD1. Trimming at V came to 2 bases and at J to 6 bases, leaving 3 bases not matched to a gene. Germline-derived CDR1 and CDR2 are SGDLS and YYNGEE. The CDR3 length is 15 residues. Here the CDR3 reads CASSVSGQGNSPLHF. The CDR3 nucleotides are TGTGCCAGCAGCGTGTCGGGACAGGGTAATTCACCCCTCCACTTT.

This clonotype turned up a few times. CDR3 DNA: TGTGCCAGCAGCTCAAGTAGCGTAGATACGCAGTATTTT. Translating gives CASSSSSVDTQYF. This chain links TRBV7-3 with TRBJ2-3, with D possibly being TRBD2 (5 bases). CDR1 and CDR2 (germline): SGHTA, FQGTGA. Trimming removed 4 bases at V and 5 bases at J, with 10 bases between. The CDR3 contains 13 residues.

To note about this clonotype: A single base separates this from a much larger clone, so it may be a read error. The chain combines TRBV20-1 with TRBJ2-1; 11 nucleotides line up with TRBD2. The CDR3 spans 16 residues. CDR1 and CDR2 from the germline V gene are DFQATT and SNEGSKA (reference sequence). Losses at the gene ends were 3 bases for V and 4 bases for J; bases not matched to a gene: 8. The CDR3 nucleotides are TGCAGTGCTAGGCTAACTAGCGGGAGTTTGTACAATGAGCAGTTCTTC. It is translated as CSARLTSGSLYNEQFF.

The CDR3 here is CASSEVVVQETQYF. The CDR3 nucleotides are TGTGCCAGCAGTGAAGTTGTCGTTCAAGAGACCCAGTACTTC. The rearrangement joins TRBV6-1 to TRBJ2-5; D is unresolved. Germline-derived CDR1 and CDR2 are MNHNS and SASEGT. The CDR3 contains 14 residues. The V and J ends lost 1 base and 2 bases respectively, with 8 bases between them.

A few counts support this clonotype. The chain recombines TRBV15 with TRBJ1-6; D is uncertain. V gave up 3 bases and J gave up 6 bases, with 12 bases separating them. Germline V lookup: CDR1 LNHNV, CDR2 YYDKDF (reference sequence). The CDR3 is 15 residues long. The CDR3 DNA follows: TGTGCCACCAGCAGGGGTGGACTCCCTAATTCACCCCTCCACTTT. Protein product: CATSRGGLPNSPLHF.

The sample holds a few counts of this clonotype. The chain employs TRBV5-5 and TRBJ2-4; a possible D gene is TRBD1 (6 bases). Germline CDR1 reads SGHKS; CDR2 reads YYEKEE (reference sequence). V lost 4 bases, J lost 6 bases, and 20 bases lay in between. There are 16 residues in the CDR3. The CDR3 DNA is TGTGCCAGCAGCCACAGGGCAGGGAGTGGGGGAAACATTCAGTACTTC. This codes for CASSHRAGSGGNIQYF.

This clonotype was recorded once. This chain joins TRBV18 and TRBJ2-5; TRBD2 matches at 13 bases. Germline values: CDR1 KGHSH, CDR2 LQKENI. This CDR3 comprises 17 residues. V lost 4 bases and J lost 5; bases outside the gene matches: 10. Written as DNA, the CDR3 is TGTGCCAGCTCACAAGGACTAGCGGGAGTGGGTTGGGAGACCCAGTACTTC. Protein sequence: CASSQGLAGVGWETQYF.

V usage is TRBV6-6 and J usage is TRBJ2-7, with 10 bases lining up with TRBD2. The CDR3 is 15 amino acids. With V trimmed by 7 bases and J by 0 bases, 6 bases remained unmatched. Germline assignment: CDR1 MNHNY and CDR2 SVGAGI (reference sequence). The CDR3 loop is CASTLGTSVSYEQYF. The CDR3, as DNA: TGTGCCAGCACCTTGGGGACTAGCGTCTCCTACGAGCAGTACTTC.

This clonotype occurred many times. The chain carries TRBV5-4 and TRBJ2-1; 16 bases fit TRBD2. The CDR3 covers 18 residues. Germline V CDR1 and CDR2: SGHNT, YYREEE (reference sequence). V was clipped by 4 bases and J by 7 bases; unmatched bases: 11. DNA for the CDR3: TGTGCCAGCAGCCGACCGGGACTAGCGGGAGGGCCAGGAAATGAGCAGTTCTTC. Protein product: CASSRPGLAGGPGNEQFF.

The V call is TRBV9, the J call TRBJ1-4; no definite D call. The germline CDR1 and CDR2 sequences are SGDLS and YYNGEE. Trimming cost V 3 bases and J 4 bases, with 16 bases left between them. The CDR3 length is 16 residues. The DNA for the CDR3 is TGTGCCAGCAGCGCCTCCCGGGGTTCCGGTAATGAAAAACTGTTTTTT. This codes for CASSASRGSGNEKLFF.

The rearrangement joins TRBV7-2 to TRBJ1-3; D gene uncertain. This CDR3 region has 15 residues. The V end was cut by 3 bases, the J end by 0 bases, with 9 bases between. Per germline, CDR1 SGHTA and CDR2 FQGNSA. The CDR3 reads CASSFGLNSGNTIYF. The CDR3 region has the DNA TGTGCCAGCAGCTTTGGACTGAACTCTGGAAACACCATATATTTT.

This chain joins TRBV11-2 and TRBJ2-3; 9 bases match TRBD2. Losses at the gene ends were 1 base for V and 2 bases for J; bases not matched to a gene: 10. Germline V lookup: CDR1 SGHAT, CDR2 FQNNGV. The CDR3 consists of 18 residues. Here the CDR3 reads CASSLGLAGVGNTDTQYF. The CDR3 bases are TGTGCCAGCAGCTTAGGCTTAGCGGGAGTTGGAAACACAGATACGCAGTATTTT.

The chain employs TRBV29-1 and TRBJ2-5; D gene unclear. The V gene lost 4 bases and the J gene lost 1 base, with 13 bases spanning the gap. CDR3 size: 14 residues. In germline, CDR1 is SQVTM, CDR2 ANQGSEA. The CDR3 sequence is CSVVIRVFQETQYF. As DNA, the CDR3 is TGCAGCGTTGTAATCCGGGTCTTCCAAGAGACCCAGTACTTC.